These 18 T cell receptor beta chains originate from one sample sequenced in a study of control samples from healthy donors and cancer patients. Libraries were prepared by immunoSEQ multiplex PCR; TCRdb keeps only in-frame clonotypes and omits some of them. The sample lists roughly 150,000 clones, approximately 90% occurring once. The sequenced material came from blood. The receptor set was obtained from a woman in her twenties or thirties in good health.

The V and J genes are TRBV7-3 and TRBJ2-1; possible D gene TRBD2, 6 bases. Germline V gene data show CDR1 as SGHTA and CDR2 as FQGTGA. This CDR3 is built from 16 residues. Trimming shortened V by 4 bases and J by 4 bases, and 17 bases separated the two germline ends. CDR3 nucleotide sequence: TGTGCCAGCAGCTCCCTCTCGGGAGCAAGGTACAATGAGCAGTTCTTC. This encodes CASSSLSGARYNEQFF.

V is TRBV28 and J is TRBJ2-1; TRBD1 aligns across 9 bases. This CDR3 region has 15 residues. J was trimmed by 3 bases and V by 6 bases; bases with no gene match: 6. CDR1 and CDR2 from the germline V gene are MDHEN and SYDVKM. CDR3 nucleotide sequence: TGTGCCAGCAGGCGGGGACAGGGCAACTACAATGAGCAGTTCTTC. Encoded protein: CASRRGQGNYNEQFF.

A remark on this clone: This specimen includes other DNA sequences encoding the same CDR3. The chain combines TRBV6-5 with TRBJ2-7; 10 nucleotides agree with TRBD2. The CDR3 has 15 residues. The J segment lost 7 bases and the V segment lost 2 bases, leaving 8 bases of the junction unmatched. Per the germline V gene, CDR1 is MNHEY and CDR2 is SVGAGI. The CDR3 region is CASSYGLAGVGEQYF. CDR3 DNA: TGTGCCAGCAGTTACGGCCTAGCGGGAGTCGGTGAGCAGTACTTC.

The chain joins TRBV7-3 to TRBJ2-3, with D possibly TRBD2 on 6 matching bases. CDR1 and CDR2 from the germline V gene are SGHTA and FQGTGA. V gave up 5 bases and J gave up 13 bases, with 19 bases separating them. The CDR3 totals 13 residues. CDR3 protein: CASSLQSDREKYF. The CDR3 region has the DNA TGTGCCAGCAGCCTCCAGAGCGATCGGGAGAAGTATTTT.

The rearrangement uses TRBV21-1 and TRBJ2-5; the table gives TRBD2 as D, unverified against the DNA. TRBV21-1 is deemed a pseudogene. The CDR3 totals 12 residues. CDR3 DNA sequence: TGTGCCAGCCGGAGTGGCCAAGAGACCCAGTACTTC. Amino acids: CASRSGQETQYF.

This chain connects TRBV29-1 to TRBJ2-7; D is uncertain. The V and J ends lost 5 bases and 2 bases respectively, with 10 bases between them. The germline V gene has CDR1 SQVTM and CDR2 ANQGSEA. This CDR3 comprises 12 residues. This chain's CDR3 is CSVKNQAYEQYF. The CDR3 DNA is TGCAGCGTTAAGAATCAGGCCTACGAGCAGTACTTC.

With regard to this clone: Other DNA sequences in this specimen translate into the identical CDR3. The chain has TRBV5-1 and TRBJ2-5; maybe TRBD1 (5 bases). The germline V gene encodes CDR1 SGHRS and CDR2 YFSETQ. This CDR3 is 14 amino acids long. The ends were cut back, 0 bases at V and 5 bases at J, with 11 bases in the middle. CDR3 residues: CASSLGGAQETQYF. In nucleotides, the CDR3 is TGCGCCAGCAGCTTGGGTGGGGCGCAGGAGACCCAGTACTTC.

The chain uses TRBV27 and TRBJ2-3, with D possibly matching TRBD1 (6 bases). CDR1 and CDR2 from the germline V gene are MNHEY and SMNVEV (reference sequence). V lost 10 bases, J lost 6 bases, and 14 bases lay in between. The CDR3 sequence is 12 residues long. CDR3 residues: CATSTGGDTQYF. In DNA, the CDR3 is TGTGCCACCTCGACAGGCGGTGATACGCAGTATTTT.

The gene calls are TRBV4-2 and TRBJ1-1, with D possibly being TRBD1 (6 bases). V was trimmed by 1 base and J by 9 bases, leaving 18 bases between them. Per germline, CDR1 LGHNA and CDR2 YNFKEQ. The CDR3 runs 15 residues. As DNA, the CDR3 is TGTGCCAGCAGCCAAGGAACCGGTCTGGGGGGGCAAGCTTTCTTT. Residues: CASSQGTGLGGQAFF.

In nucleotides, the CDR3 is TGTGCCAGTAGTATTGGACTTAATTACAATGAGCAGTTCTTC. Translation gives CASSIGLNYNEQFF. The chain joins TRBV19 to TRBJ2-1; TRBD2 is a possible D gene (5 bases). Germline V CDR1 and CDR2: LNHDA, SQIVND (reference sequence). The CDR3 consists of 14 residues. Trimming took off 3 bases at V and 4 bases at J, with 10 bases between the two ends.

The chain links TRBV9 to TRBJ2-3; D assignment may be TRBD1 or TRBD2 (6 bases each). The CDR3 consists of 17 residues. Per the germline V gene, CDR1 is SGDLS and CDR2 is YYNGEE. The V and J ends lost 0 bases and 0 bases respectively, with 14 bases between them. The CDR3 spells CASSVVPQGTSTDTQYF. The CDR3 coding sequence is TGTGCCAGCAGCGTAGTGCCCCAGGGGACTAGCACAGATACGCAGTATTTT.

The V gene is TRBV12-3 or TRBV12-4, the J gene TRBJ2-7, with 7 bases aligning to TRBD1. V shed 8 bases and J 6 bases; nucleotides not matched to a gene: 4. The CDR3 has 11 residues. The CDR3 DNA sequence: TGTGCCAGCCGGGACAGAGGCGAGCAGTACTTC. This sequence encodes CASRDRGEQYF.

The chain uses TRBV5-1 and TRBJ2-1, with D possibly matching TRBD2 (6 bases). Deletions cut 3 bases from V and 0 bases from J, with 19 bases between. The CDR3 runs to 18 residues. Germline lookup yields CDR1 SGHRS and CDR2 YFSETQ. The CDR3 DNA sequence: TGCGCCAGCAGCTCGACAATTAGCGGTGCGAGCTCCTACAATGAGCAGTTCTTC. It is translated as CASSSTISGASSYNEQFF.

The chain combines TRBV7-2 with TRBJ2-7; 9 bases line up with TRBD2. Germline CDR1 and CDR2: SGHTA and FQGNSA. CDR3 length: 16 amino acids. Trimming took 3 bases from V and 2 from J; bases not matched to a gene: 8. CDR3 nucleotide sequence: TGTGCCAGCAGCTTGGCAGCGGGAGGCGCTCCCTACGAGCAGTACTTC. It encodes CASSLAAGGAPYEQYF.

The rearrangement links TRBV2 to TRBJ1-2; a possible D gene is TRBD1 (5 bases). CDR3 length: 15 amino acids. Germline V gene lookup returns CDR1 SNHLY and CDR2 FYNNEI. V was shortened by 2 bases and J by 1 base, with 11 bases between the two germline ends. This chain's CDR3 is CASSEMGLLNYGYTF. The CDR3 nucleotides are TGTGCCAGCAGTGAAATGGGGCTCCTTAACTATGGCTACACCTTC. Full variable domain (missing parts from reference TRBV2 and TRBJ1-2): EPEVTQTPSHQVTQMGQEVILRCVPISNHLYFYWYRQILGQKVEFLVSFYNNEISEKSEIFDDQFSVERPDGSNFTLKIRSTKLEDSAMYFCASSEMGLLNYGYTFGSGTRLTVV.

The J gene is TRBJ1-2, the V gene TRBV11-2; 10 bases line up with TRBD1. The CDR3 contains 13 residues. Germline lookup yields CDR1 SGHAT and CDR2 FQNNGV. Trimming cost V 10 bases and J 3 bases; bases outside gene matches: 5. CDR3 protein: CATPGTGDYGYTF. CDR3 sequence (DNA): TGTGCCACGCCGGGGACAGGGGACTATGGCTACACCTTC.

This chain links TRBV4-1 with TRBJ1-3; the D is unclear. Per germline, CDR1 MGHRA and CDR2 YSYEKL. The CDR3 contains 16 residues. V was shortened by 2 bases and J by 0 bases, with 11 bases between the two germline ends. In DNA form, the CDR3 reads TGCGCCAGCAGCCAACCGACATTGACCTCTGGAAACACCATATATTTT. It specifies CASSQPTLTSGNTIYF.

This rearrangement joins TRBV4-3 to TRBJ2-1; 10 positions match TRBD2. Germline V gives CDR1 LGHNA, CDR2 YSLEER. The CDR3 is 18 residues long. Trimming took 4 bases from V and 7 from J; bases not matched to a gene: 16. The CDR3 coding sequence is TGCGCCAGCAGCCTAAGGGGCCCCCTAGCGGGAGTAGGTAATGAGCAGTTCTTC. Amino acids: CASSLRGPLAGVGNEQFF.